Listed below are T cell receptor beta chains from one sample, sequenced in a study of blood T cell repertoires in COVID-19. The data were produced by immunoSEQ multiplex PCR, yet TCRdb's version contains in-frame clones alone and is incomplete. The data contain about 83,000 clones, 86% of them singletons. Sequencing was carried out using peripheral blood. These receptors were obtained from a man between 50 and 59 years old with active COVID-19. CDR3s include the opening cysteine and the closing phenylalanine or tryptophan.

v_gene | CDR3aa
TRBV28 | CASSLLTGRVDQPQHF
TRBV7-2 | CASSLPGGGSYGYTF
TRBV14 | CASSERTGDRAYGYTF
TRBV5-1 | CASSLGQGALYEQYF
TRBV19 | CASRLAGVWGETQYF
TRBV19 | CASTTDRGLYGYTF
TRBV7-9 | CASSSGTGTHNEQFF
TRBV5-8 | CASSLGHGEQFF
TRBV28 | CASSGGGGGVREQYF
TRBV6-6 | CASSPGATSGRRYEQYF
TRBV19 | CASIKTGTFYGYTF
TRBV7-2 | CASSPSPGGIGTEAFF
TRBV19 | CASSIIGTGLNEQFF
TRBV5-5 | CASSLSTGGFYGYTF
TRBV3-1/TRBV3-2 | CASSHLHGGGRTDTQYF
TRBV5-1 | CASSKGEGMMNTQYF
TRBV27 | CASSLAGGVPGANVLTF